This T cell receptor beta chain appears in the sequencing data of a study of shared clonotypes between healthy human individuals. Study-wide results and caveats: Clonotype sharing among donors likely depends on sequencing depth. Naive CD4 clonotype sharing across a few donors was approximately 5%.

CD45RO-negative, CCR7-selected cells formed the naive CD8 fraction, which excluded terminally differentiated effector memory CD45RA+ cells. Of note for this clone: Its antigen is not known.

Using roughly 180 ng DNA, approximately 27,000 T cell genomes, the sorted-subset replicate PCRs were run. Sequencing was performed with immunoSEQ multiplex PCR; in TCRdb, only in-frame clones are kept and a portion is missing. The sample includes roughly 2.1 million clones, just over 90% of them seen just once. The CDR3 consists of 11 residues. Germline CDR1 and CDR2: GTSNPN and SVGIG (reference sequence). V was shortened by 2 bases and J by 3 bases, with 5 bases between the two germline ends. Source material: naive CD8+ T cells from PBMCs. The clonotype originates from a man younger than 35 in good health. Some clones in this sample may be carry-over from other donors' samples. This rearrangement joins TRBV30 to TRBJ2-7, with D hard to call. The CDR3 reads CAWSLRYEQYF. DNA of the CDR3: TGTGCCTGGAGTCTCCGCTACGAGCAGTACTTC.